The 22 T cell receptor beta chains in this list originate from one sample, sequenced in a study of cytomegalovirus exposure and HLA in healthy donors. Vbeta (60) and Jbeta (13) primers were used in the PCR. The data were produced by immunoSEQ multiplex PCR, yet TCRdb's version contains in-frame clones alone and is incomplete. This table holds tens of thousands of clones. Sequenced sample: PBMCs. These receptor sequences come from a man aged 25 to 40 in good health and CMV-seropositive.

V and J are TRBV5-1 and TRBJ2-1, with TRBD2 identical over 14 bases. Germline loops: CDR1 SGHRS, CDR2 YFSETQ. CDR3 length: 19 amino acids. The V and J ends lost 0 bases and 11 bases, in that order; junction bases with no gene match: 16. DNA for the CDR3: TGCGCCAGCAGCTTGGCATTGACTAGCGGGGGGGCTGGGATTCGTAAGCAGTTCTTC. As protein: CASSLALTSGGAGIRKQFF.

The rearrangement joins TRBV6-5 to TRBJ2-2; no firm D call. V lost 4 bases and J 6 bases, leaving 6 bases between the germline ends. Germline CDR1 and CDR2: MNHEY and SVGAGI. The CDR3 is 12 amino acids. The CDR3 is CASSWASGELFF. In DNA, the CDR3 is TGTGCCAGCAGTTGGGCCTCCGGGGAGCTGTTTTTT.

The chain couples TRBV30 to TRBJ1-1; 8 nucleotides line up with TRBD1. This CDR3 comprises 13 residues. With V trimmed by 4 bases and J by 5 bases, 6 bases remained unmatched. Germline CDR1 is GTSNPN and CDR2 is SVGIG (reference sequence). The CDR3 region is CAWTGQGVTEAFF. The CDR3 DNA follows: TGTGCCTGGACTGGACAGGGAGTTACTGAAGCTTTCTTT.

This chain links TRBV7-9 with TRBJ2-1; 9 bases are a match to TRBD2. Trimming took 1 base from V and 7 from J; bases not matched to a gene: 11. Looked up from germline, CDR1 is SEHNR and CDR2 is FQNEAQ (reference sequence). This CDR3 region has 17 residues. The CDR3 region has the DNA TGTGCCAGCAGCTTAGAGGCTTTGAGCGGGGGGCCTAATGAGCAGTTCTTC. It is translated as CASSLEALSGGPNEQFF.

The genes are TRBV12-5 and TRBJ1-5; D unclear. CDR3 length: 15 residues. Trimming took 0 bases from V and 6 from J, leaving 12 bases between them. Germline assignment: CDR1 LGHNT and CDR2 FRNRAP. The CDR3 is CASGLVTGGSQPQHF. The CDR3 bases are TGTGCTAGTGGTTTGGTAACGGGAGGAAGTCAGCCCCAGCATTTT.

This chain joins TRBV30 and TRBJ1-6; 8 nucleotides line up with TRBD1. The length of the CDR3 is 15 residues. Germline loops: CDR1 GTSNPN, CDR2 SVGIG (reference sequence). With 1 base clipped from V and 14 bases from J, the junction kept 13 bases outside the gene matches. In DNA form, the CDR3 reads TGTGCCTGGAGTGCAGGGGGCGCCTACGGGAAAGCCCTCCACTTT. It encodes CAWSAGGAYGKALHF.

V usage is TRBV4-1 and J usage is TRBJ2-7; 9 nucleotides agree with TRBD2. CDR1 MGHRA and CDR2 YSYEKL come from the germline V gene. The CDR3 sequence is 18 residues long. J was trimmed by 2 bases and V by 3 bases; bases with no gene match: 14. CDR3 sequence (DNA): TGCGCCAGCAGCCAGGATATAAACGCAGCGGGGGGCGCCTACGAGCAGTACTTC. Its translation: CASSQDINAAGGAYEQYF.

CDR3 DNA: TGCGCCAGCAGCTTGGTCCAGGTCACAGATACGCAGTATTTT. It translates to CASSLVQVTDTQYF. This chain joins TRBV5-1 and TRBJ2-3, with D hard to call. Looked up from germline, CDR1 is SGHRS and CDR2 is YFSETQ. CDR3 length: 14 amino acids. Deletions cut 0 bases from V and 2 bases from J, with 7 bases between.

CDR3 residues: CATSSGTGPFSYNEQFF. CDR3 DNA sequence: TGTGCCACCAGCAGTGGGACAGGACCCTTCTCCTACAATGAGCAGTTCTTC. The V and J genes are TRBV15 and TRBJ2-1, with 8 nucleotides matching TRBD1. Germline V gene sequence: CDR1 LNHNV, CDR2 YYDKDF (reference sequence). Trimming removed 3 bases from V and 0 bases from J; junction bases left unmatched: 7. The CDR3 has 17 residues. The full variable domain, completed using reference TRBV15 and TRBJ2-1, is DAMVIQNPRYQVTQFGKPVTLSCSQTLNHNVMYWYQQKSSQAPKLLFHYYDKDFNNEADTPDNFQSRRPNTSFCFLDIRSPGLGDTAMYLCATSSGTGPFSYNEQFFGPGTRLTVL.

DNA of the CDR3: TGTGCCAGCAGCGCCTTTGCCGGGACTTGGCAGTTCTTC. Encoded protein: CASSAFAGTWQFF. The chain couples TRBV7-9 to TRBJ2-1; maybe TRBD2 (6 bases). CDR1 SEHNR and CDR2 FQNEAQ come from the germline V gene (reference sequence). The V end was cut by 5 bases, the J end by 12 bases, with 17 bases between. This CDR3 is built from 13 residues. Drawing the rest from reference TRBV7-9 and TRBJ2-1, the complete variable domain is DTGVSQNPRHKITKRGQNVTFRCDPISEHNRLYWYRQTLGQGPEFLTYFQNEAQLEKSRLLSDRFSAERPKGSFSTLEIQRTEQGDSAMYLCASSAFAGTWQFFGPGTRLTVL.

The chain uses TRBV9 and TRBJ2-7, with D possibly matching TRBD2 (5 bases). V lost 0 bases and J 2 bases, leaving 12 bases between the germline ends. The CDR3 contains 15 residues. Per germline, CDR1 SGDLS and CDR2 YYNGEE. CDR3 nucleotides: TGTGCCAGCAGCGTAGACGAGGGAAGCGCCTACGAGCAGTACTTC. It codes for CASSVDEGSAYEQYF.

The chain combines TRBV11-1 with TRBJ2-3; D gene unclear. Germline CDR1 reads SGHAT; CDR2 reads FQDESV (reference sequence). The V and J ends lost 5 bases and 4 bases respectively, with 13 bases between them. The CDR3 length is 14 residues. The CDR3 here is CASSRLELSDTQYF. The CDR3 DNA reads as TGTGCCAGCAGCCGCCTAGAGTTGTCAGATACGCAGTATTTT.

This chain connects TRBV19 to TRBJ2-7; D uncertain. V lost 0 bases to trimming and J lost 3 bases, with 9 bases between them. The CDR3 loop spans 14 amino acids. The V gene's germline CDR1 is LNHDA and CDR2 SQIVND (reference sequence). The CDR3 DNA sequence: TGTGCCAGTAGTATAGACCCGGTTAGCTACGAGCAGTACTTC. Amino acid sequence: CASSIDPVSYEQYF.

Here the CDR3 reads CAWTMAAGVGEQYF. Here the CDR3 DNA reads TGTGCCTGGACGATGGCAGCGGGGGTCGGTGAGCAGTACTTC. This chain connects TRBV30 to TRBJ2-7; TRBD2 agrees at 8 bases. V lost 4 bases, J lost 7 bases, and 12 bases stayed unmatched. The CDR3 is made up of 14 amino acids. Germline V gene lookup returns CDR1 GTSNPN and CDR2 SVGIG (reference sequence).

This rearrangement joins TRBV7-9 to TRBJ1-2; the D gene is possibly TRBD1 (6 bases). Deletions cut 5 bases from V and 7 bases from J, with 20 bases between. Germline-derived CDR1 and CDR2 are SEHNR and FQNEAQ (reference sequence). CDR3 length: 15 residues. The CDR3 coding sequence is TGTGCCAGCAGCGTGGACAGCCCCACCTTGGGTGGCTACACCTTC. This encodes CASSVDSPTLGGYTF.

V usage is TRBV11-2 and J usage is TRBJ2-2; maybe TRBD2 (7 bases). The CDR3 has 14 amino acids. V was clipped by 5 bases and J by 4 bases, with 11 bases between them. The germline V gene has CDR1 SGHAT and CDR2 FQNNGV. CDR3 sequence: CASSRGGLTGELFF. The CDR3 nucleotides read TGTGCCAGCAGCAGGGGGGGCCTCACCGGGGAGCTGTTTTTT.

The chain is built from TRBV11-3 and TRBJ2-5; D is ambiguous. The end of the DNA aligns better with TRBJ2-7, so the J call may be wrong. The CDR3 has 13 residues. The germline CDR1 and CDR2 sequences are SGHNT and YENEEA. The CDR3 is CASSSVSSYEQYF. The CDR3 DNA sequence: TGTGCCAGCAGCTCCGTCTCTTCCTACGAGCAGTACTTC.

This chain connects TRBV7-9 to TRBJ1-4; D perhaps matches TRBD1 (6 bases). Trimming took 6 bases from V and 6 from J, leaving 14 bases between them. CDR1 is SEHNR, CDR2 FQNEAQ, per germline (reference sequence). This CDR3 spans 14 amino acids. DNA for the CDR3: TGTGCCAGCAGGCCACCGGGACACCATGAAAAACTGTTTTTT. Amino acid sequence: CASRPPGHHEKLFF.

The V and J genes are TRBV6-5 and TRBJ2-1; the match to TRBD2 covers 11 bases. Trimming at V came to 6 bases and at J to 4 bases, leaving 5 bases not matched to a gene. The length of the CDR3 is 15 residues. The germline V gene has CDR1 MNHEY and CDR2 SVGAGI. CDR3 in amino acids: CASSSRTSGYNEQFF. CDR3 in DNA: TGTGCCAGCAGCTCACGGACTAGCGGGTACAATGAGCAGTTCTTC.

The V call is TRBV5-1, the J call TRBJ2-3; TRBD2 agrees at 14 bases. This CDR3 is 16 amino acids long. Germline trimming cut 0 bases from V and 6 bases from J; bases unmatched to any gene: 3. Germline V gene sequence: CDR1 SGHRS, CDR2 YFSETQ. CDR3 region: CASSLAGTSGSDTQYF. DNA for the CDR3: TGCGCCAGCAGCTTGGCCGGGACTAGCGGGAGCGATACGCAGTATTTT. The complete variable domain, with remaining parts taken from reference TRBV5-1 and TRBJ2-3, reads KAGVTQTPRYLIKTRGQQVTLSCSPISGHRSVSWYQQTPGQGLQFLFEYFSETQRNKGNFPGRFSGRQFSNSRSEMNVSTLELGDSALYLCASSLAGTSGSDTQYFGPGTRLTVL.

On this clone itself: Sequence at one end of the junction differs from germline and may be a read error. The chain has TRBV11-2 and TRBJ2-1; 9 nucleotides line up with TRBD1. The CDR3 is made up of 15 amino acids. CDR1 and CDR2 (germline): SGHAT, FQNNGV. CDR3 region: CASSLDRGTDNEQFF. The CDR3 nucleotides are TGTGCCAGCAGCCTAGACAGGGGGACCGACAATGAGCAGTTCTTC.

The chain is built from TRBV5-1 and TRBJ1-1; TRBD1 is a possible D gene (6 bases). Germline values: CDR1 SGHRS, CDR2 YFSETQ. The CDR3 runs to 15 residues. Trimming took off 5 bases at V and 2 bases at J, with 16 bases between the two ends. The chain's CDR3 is CASSRSGVSNTEAFF. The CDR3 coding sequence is TGCGCCAGCAGTCGGTCAGGGGTCTCTAACACTGAAGCTTTCTTT.